One and the same sample provided the 23 T cell receptor beta chains below, sequenced in a study of cytomegalovirus exposure and HLA in healthy donors. The primer mix had 60 Vbeta and 13 Jbeta primers. TCRdb's copy holds only in-frame clones and misses some; the assay was immunoSEQ multiplex PCR. The table includes some 110,000 clones, 79% detected once. Specimen: PBMCs. These receptor sequences come from a man in his thirties or forties in good health and CMV-seropositive.

V and J are TRBV11-2 and TRBJ2-7; D may be TRBD1 (6 bases). The germline V gene has CDR1 SGHAT and CDR2 FQNNGV. With 3 bases removed from V and 1 base from J, the gap between germline ends came to 7 bases. The CDR3 spans 13 residues. The CDR3 DNA reads as TGTGCCAGCAGCTTGGACAGTTCCTACGAGCAGTACTTC. It yields the protein CASSLDSSYEQYF.

This clone was picked up a small number of times. The chain recombines TRBV5-6 with TRBJ1-2; 7 positions match TRBD1. Trimming removed 0 bases from V and 3 bases from J; junction bases left unmatched: 8. CDR1 is SGHDT, CDR2 YYEEEE, per germline. The CDR3 has 16 amino acids. This CDR3 is CASSLAVAGGHYGYTF. CDR3 coding DNA: TGTGCCAGCAGCTTGGCGGTGGCAGGGGGACACTATGGCTACACCTTC.

This chain uses TRBV9 with TRBJ2-3, with a tentative D call TRBD2 (7 bases). The CDR3 length is 17 residues. Germline V gives CDR1 SGDLS, CDR2 YYNGEE. Trimming removed 0 bases at V and 0 bases at J, with 14 bases between. CDR3 DNA sequence: TGTGCCAGCAGCGTAGAGGGGGGGGCCTTTAGCACAGATACGCAGTATTTT. This encodes CASSVEGGAFSTDTQYF.

This clone has only one observation. The genes are TRBV11-2 and TRBJ2-7; no firm D call. Trimming removed 4 bases from V and 0 bases from J, with 16 bases in between. Germline CDR1 reads SGHAT; CDR2 reads FQNNGV. The CDR3 extends over 16 amino acids. CDR3 sequence reads: CASSSVISERSYEQYF. The DNA for the CDR3 is TGTGCCAGCAGCTCAGTCATCAGCGAACGCTCCTACGAGCAGTACTTC.

The V gene is TRBV7-8, the J gene TRBJ1-3; 8 bases fit TRBD1. Germline V gene lookup returns CDR1 SGHVS and CDR2 FQNEAQ. Trimming at V came to 5 bases and at J to 2 bases, leaving 8 bases not matched to a gene. There are 16 residues in the CDR3. The CDR3 reads CASSPARTGTGNTIYF. CDR3 nucleotide sequence: TGTGCCAGCAGCCCGGCCAGGACAGGGACTGGAAACACCATATATTTT.

The J gene is TRBJ2-3, the V gene TRBV14; D not resolved. This CDR3 has 12 residues. Germline V gene lookup returns CDR1 SGHDN and CDR2 FVKESK. V lost 1 base to trimming and J lost 10 bases, with 9 bases between them. CDR3 coding DNA: TGTGCCAGCAGCCAAGGATTAGCTTCGCAGTATTTT. It translates to CASSQGLASQYF.

This sequence joins TRBV6-5 and TRBJ2-1, with unresolved D. The V gene's germline CDR1 is MNHEY and CDR2 SVGAGI. Trimming left V 6 bases short and J 0 bases short, with 9 bases between. The CDR3 spans 14 residues. The CDR3 here is CASRLGYSYNEQFF. The CDR3 DNA reads as TGTGCCAGCAGGCTAGGTTACTCCTACAATGAGCAGTTCTTC.

This chain links TRBV7-2 with TRBJ2-2; 10 bases line up with TRBD2. This CDR3 is built from 16 residues. The V gene's germline CDR1 is SGHTA and CDR2 FQGNSA. V shed 5 bases, J shed 4 bases, and the junction held 7 bases outside the gene matches. The CDR3 DNA sequence: TGTGCCAGCAGCGCGTGGACTAGCGGACCCACCGGGGAGCTGTTTTTT. This gives the protein CASSAWTSGPTGELFF.

The genes are TRBV5-1 and TRBJ1-1; unclear D gene. The germline gives CDR1 SGHRS, CDR2 YFSETQ. V gave up 2 bases and J gave up 2 bases, with 7 bases separating them. This CDR3 has 13 amino acids. In nucleotides, the CDR3 is TGCGCCAGCAGCTTTACAGAAAACACTGAAGCTTTCTTT. It encodes CASSFTENTEAFF.

This chain links TRBV14 with TRBJ1-5; D is ambiguous. Per the germline V gene, CDR1 is SGHDN and CDR2 is FVKESK. V was cut by 0 bases and J by 0 bases, with 12 bases left in between. The CDR3 loop spans 17 amino acids. This chain's CDR3 is CASSQEGAFYSNQPQHF. The CDR3 coding sequence is TGTGCCAGCAGCCAAGAGGGAGCATTCTATAGCAATCAGCCCCAGCATTTT.

This chain links TRBV18 with TRBJ1-5, with a tentative D call TRBD1 (5 bases). The CDR3 spans 17 residues. Trimming shortened V by 1 base and J by 0 bases, and 13 bases separated the two germline ends. In germline, CDR1 is KGHSH, CDR2 LQKENI. This CDR3 reads CASSPQIEGDSNQPQHF. The CDR3 DNA follows: TGTGCCAGCTCACCACAGATCGAAGGGGATAGCAATCAGCCCCAGCATTTT.

The genes are TRBV5-4 and TRBJ1-2, with TRBD1 matching over 10 bases. The CDR3 spans 15 residues. V was pared by 4 bases and J by 3 bases, with 6 bases of the junction left unmatched. Germline assignment: CDR1 SGHNT and CDR2 YYREEE (reference sequence). The CDR3 nucleotides read TGTGCCAGCAGCCGGGGACAGGGGAATGACTATGGCTACACCTTC. This gives the protein CASSRGQGNDYGYTF.

With regard to this clone: A junction boundary mismatches the germline segment, possibly from a read error. The genes are TRBV6-4 and TRBJ2-7; D may be TRBD1 (6 bases). The CDR3 length is 12 residues. CDR1 and CDR2 (germline): MRHNA, SNTAGT. DNA for the CDR3: TGTGCCAGCAAAGGGACACCCCTTGTCTTTAGGTTC. It is translated as CASKGTPLVFRF.

This rearrangement joins TRBV10-3 to TRBJ1-1; D is possibly TRBD1 (6 bases). CDR1 is ENHRY and CDR2 is SYGVKD in the germline V gene. The V end was cut by 10 bases, the J end by 0 bases, with 12 bases between. The CDR3 totals 13 residues. The CDR3 DNA reads TGTGCCACCTACAGGGATTTGAACACTGAAGCTTTCTTT. This encodes CATYRDLNTEAFF.

CDR3 in DNA: TGTGCCAGCAGCCCCCGGACAGGAGTGAACTATGGCTACACCTTC. It translates to CASSPRTGVNYGYTF. The chain is built from TRBV9 and TRBJ1-2; 7 positions match TRBD1. The CDR3 covers 15 residues. Trimming took 4 bases from V and 2 from J; bases not matched to a gene: 8. Germline V gene lookup returns CDR1 SGDLS and CDR2 YYNGEE.

The chain joins TRBV27 to TRBJ2-2, with D possibly TRBD1 on 6 matching bases. CDR1 is MNHEY, CDR2 SMNVEV, per germline (reference sequence). V dropped 6 bases and J dropped 3 bases, with 23 bases sitting between them. This CDR3 has 18 amino acids. In DNA, the CDR3 is TGTGCCAGCAGACGCCGACAGGTTTATACAATCGACACCGGGGAGCTGTTTTTT. It is translated as CASRRRQVYTIDTGELFF.

The chain combines TRBV18 with TRBJ2-5; D remains unclear. This CDR3 has 12 residues. Trimming took off 2 bases at V and 5 bases at J, with 6 bases between the two ends. CDR1 KGHSH and CDR2 LQKENI come from the germline V gene. This CDR3 reads CASSPIGETQYF. CDR3 coding DNA: TGTGCCAGCTCACCAATTGGCGAGACCCAGTACTTC.

The CDR3 nucleotides read TGTGCCAGCAGCTTAACGGCGCAGGTAGACGGGGAGCTGTTTTTT. Its translation: CASSLTAQVDGELFF. The chain carries TRBV7-3 and TRBJ2-2; D is uncertain. CDR1 is SGHTA and CDR2 is FQGTGA in the germline V gene. This CDR3 is 15 amino acids long. The V gene lost 0 bases and the J gene lost 7 bases, with 12 bases spanning the gap.

The V gene is TRBV28, the J gene TRBJ2-1; possibly TRBD1 for D (5 bases). Germline V gives CDR1 MDHEN, CDR2 SYDVKM. This CDR3 has 13 residues. Trimming pared 3 bases from V and 7 bases from J, leaving 10 bases between. The CDR3 bases are TGTGCCAGCAGTTTTCCAGGGTCAAATGAGCAGTTCTTC. Protein sequence: CASSFPGSNEQFF.

This clone was picked up a small number of times. The gene calls are TRBV19 and TRBJ1-3; D uncertain. From germline, CDR1 is LNHDA and CDR2 SQIVND (reference sequence). The length of the CDR3 is 16 residues. V dropped 3 bases and J dropped 1 base, with 13 bases sitting between them. The chain's CDR3 is CASSIQKYTSGNTIYF. CDR3 sequence (DNA): TGTGCCAGTAGTATCCAGAAATACACATCTGGAAACACCATATATTTT.

This rearrangement joins TRBV4-3 to TRBJ1-5, with D unresolved. Between the trimmed V and J ends, which lost 4 bases and 3 bases, there was a span of 7 bases. Germline V gives CDR1 LGHNA, CDR2 YSLEER. The CDR3 consists of 13 residues. The CDR3 here is CASSPLNNQPQHF. The CDR3 DNA sequence: TGCGCCAGCAGCCCCCTTAACAATCAGCCCCAGCATTTT.

The chain joins TRBV6-7 to TRBJ2-2, with 10 bases that match TRBD2. TRBV6-7 falls under the ORF class, with uncertain function. J was trimmed by 0 bases and V by 5 bases; bases with no gene match: 9. The CDR3 has 18 amino acids. The CDR3 DNA sequence: TGTGCCAGCAGTACAGCTCTCAGCGGGAGGGCGAACACCGGGGAGCTGTTTTTT. This gives the protein CASSTALSGRANTGELFF.

V and J are TRBV6-6 and TRBJ1-2; TRBD1 matches 7 bases. Germline-derived CDR1 and CDR2 are MNHNY and SVGAGI (reference sequence). This CDR3 spans 14 amino acids. J gave up 5 bases and V 8 bases, and 11 bases lay outside the gene matches. CDR3: CASWGQTGPYGYTF. CDR3 coding DNA: TGTGCCAGCTGGGGCCAGACAGGGCCTTATGGCTACACCTTC.